Listed below are T cell receptor beta chains from one sample, sequenced in a study of T cell responses to AZD1222 COVID-19 vaccine. TCRdb keeps only in-frame clones here, not all; method: immunoSEQ multiplex PCR. The sample lists over 55,000 clones, around 82% occurring once. Source: peripheral blood, taken 28 days after the second AZD1222 dose. All receptors derive from an adult who received the AZD1222 COVID-19 vaccine. The CDR3 runs from the conserved cysteine through the conserved F or W. A D gene is named only where the DNA matches it firmly. Rows give clone size only sometimes, using once, few, many, or a class for an expanded clone.

V gene: TRBV28; J gene: TRBJ1-1; D gene: TRBD1; clone size: -; CDR3 protein: CASSSPPGTGDTEAFF; CDR3 DNA: TGTGCCAGCAGTTCTCCTCCCGGGACAGGGGACACTGAAGCTTTCTTT
V gene: TRBV18; J gene: TRBJ1-2; D gene: -; clone size: -; CDR3 protein: CASSLGPGYTF; CDR3 DNA: TGTGCCAGCTCACTGGGACCCGGCTACACCTTC
V gene: TRBV24-1; J gene: TRBJ1-5; D gene: -; clone size: -; CDR3 protein: CATSDLGRDQPQHF; CDR3 DNA: TGTGCCACCAGTGATTTAGGTCGGGATCAGCCCCAGCATTTT
V gene: TRBV5-1; J gene: TRBJ1-5; D gene: TRBD1; clone size: -; CDR3 protein: CASSLEGAQNQPQHF; CDR3 DNA: TGCGCCAGCAGCTTGGAGGGGGCGCAAAATCAGCCCCAGCATTTT
V gene: TRBV28; J gene: TRBJ2-7; D gene: -; clone size: -; CDR3 protein: CASSLNSYTYEQYF; CDR3 DNA: TGTGCCAGCAGCCTCAACTCCTACACCTACGAGCAGTACTTC
V gene: TRBV6-5; J gene: TRBJ2-6; D gene: -; clone size: -; CDR3 protein: CASSLGRLSGANVLTF; CDR3 DNA: TGTGCCAGCAGTTTGGGACGCCTCTCTGGGGCCAACGTCCTGACTTTC
V gene: TRBV6-4; J gene: TRBJ2-6; D gene: TRBD1; clone size: few; CDR3 protein: CASSRDRLYSGANVLTF; CDR3 DNA: TGTGCCAGCAGCAGGGACAGGCTTTACTCTGGGGCCAACGTCCTGACTTTC
V gene: TRBV11-1; J gene: TRBJ2-2; D gene: -; clone size: -; CDR3 protein: CASSSGTGELFF; CDR3 DNA: TGTGCCAGCAGCTCCGGCACCGGGGAGCTGTTTTTT
V gene: TRBV5-6; J gene: TRBJ2-3; D gene: -; clone size: -; CDR3 protein: CASSPTIPTDTQYF; CDR3 DNA: TGTGCCAGCAGCCCTACAATACCCACAGATACGCAGTATTTT
V gene: TRBV30; J gene: TRBJ1-4; D gene: -; clone size: few; CDR3 protein: CAWTRDSDEKLFF; CDR3 DNA: TGTGCCTGGACCCGGGACTCTGATGAAAAACTGTTTTTT
V gene: TRBV28; J gene: TRBJ2-7; D gene: TRBD1; clone size: -; CDR3 protein: CASSLGQGYEQYF; CDR3 DNA: TGTGCCAGCAGTTTAGGACAGGGCTACGAGCAGTACTTC
V gene: TRBV2; J gene: TRBJ1-4; D gene: -; clone size: few; CDR3 protein: CASRLGGGEKLFF; CDR3 DNA: TGTGCCAGCAGGCTTGGAGGGGGGGAAAAACTGTTTTTT
V gene: TRBV5-4; J gene: TRBJ2-7; D gene: TRBD1; clone size: once; CDR3 protein: CASAPGPGGYEQYF; CDR3 DNA: TGTGCCAGCGCGCCTGGGCCAGGGGGCTACGAGCAGTACTTC
V gene: TRBV7-9; J gene: TRBJ2-6; D gene: -; clone size: once; CDR3 protein: CASSLRGTYSGANVLTF; CDR3 DNA: TGTGCCAGCAGCTTAAGGGGGACCTACTCTGGGGCCAACGTCCTGACTTTC
V gene: TRBV7-2; J gene: TRBJ2-3; D gene: -; clone size: -; CDR3 protein: CASSARPSGTDTQYF; CDR3 DNA: TGTGCCAGCAGCGCACGTCCGTCCGGCACAGATACGCAGTATTTT
V gene: TRBV19; J gene: TRBJ2-2; D gene: -; clone size: -; CDR3 protein: CASSVGGTGTGELFF; CDR3 DNA: TGTGCCAGTAGTGTCGGGGGCACAGGCACCGGGGAGCTGTTTTTT
V gene: TRBV4-2; J gene: TRBJ2-5; D gene: -; clone size: -; CDR3 protein: CASSQDYSRGAETQYF; CDR3 DNA: TGTGCCAGCAGCCAAGATTACAGCCGCGGGGCAGAGACCCAGTACTTC
V gene: TRBV10-3; J gene: TRBJ2-1; D gene: TRBD2; clone size: -; CDR3 protein: CAISDPRLAGYNEQFF; CDR3 DNA: TGTGCCATCAGTGACCCCCGACTAGCGGGCTACAATGAGCAGTTCTTC
V gene: TRBV29-1; J gene: TRBJ2-7; D gene: -; clone size: few; CDR3 protein: CSVGAQDYEQYF; CDR3 DNA: TGCAGCGTTGGGGCCCAGGATTACGAGCAGTACTTC
V gene: TRBV5-1; J gene: TRBJ2-7; D gene: TRBD1; clone size: -; CDR3 protein: CASSLVTGSYEQYF; CDR3 DNA: TGCGCCAGCAGCTTGGTGACAGGGTCCTACGAGCAGTACTTC